The present T cell receptor beta chain was sequenced within a study of spatial heterogeneity in lung cancer (dated by TCRdb to between 2019 and 2020). Background for the entire study: Beta-chain transcripts were consistently detected in greater numbers than alpha-chain transcripts, which likely reflected higher beta-chain transcript abundance. In tumor regions, TCR transcript counts showed a strong correlation with a T cell transcriptional module score derived from matched bulk RNA-seq. In the raw uncorrected reads, each unique combination of TCR and UMI appeared more than ten times on average. TCR alpha and beta repertoires were quantitatively compared across multiple tumor regions, matched nontumor lung and blood in non-small cell lung cancer. The study linked features of the TCR repertoire to counts of nonsynonymous mutations, which were determined by whole-exome sequencing of tumor tissue. At surgery, over 200 tumor regions, 64 matched nontumor lung samples and 56 PBMC samples were TCR-sequenced for both alpha and beta chains. The investigation overall reported the following: Confirming at a functional level the hypothesis that regional TCRs recognize regional mutations was considered to require additional single-cell paired TCR alpha and beta sequencing. TCR-seq coverage of tumor T cells was estimated to be only 7% to 7.5% for alpha chains and roughly 13% for beta chains. Counts of ubiquitous and regional expanded TCRs were found to correlate with counts of ubiquitous and regional nonsynonymous mutations, respectively. The tumor nonsynonymous mutation count correlated with the number of expanded alpha and beta TCRs within the tumor.

The CDR3, cysteine through phenylalanine, is 16 amino acids long. The read is trimmed to its CDR3 DNA, 48 bases read in frame from base 1. CDR1 and CDR2 (GTSNPN, SVGIG) derive from the germline V gene (reference sequence). A distance of 18 bases separates the germline ends of V and J, which lose 4 bases and 0 bases respectively. This clonotype was observed many times. Its recognized antigen is unknown. No much larger clonotype is one base removed from it; base qualities were not supplied. A library prepared for alpha chains yielded this beta chain as an off-target read; its size is of little meaning. Library preparation employed 5' RACE. The instrument was a NextSeq 500. In the TCR library protocol, a unique molecular identifier was attached to each TCR cDNA molecule so that PCR and sequencing errors could be corrected. The authors' pipeline ran thus. Decombinator tools were used for TCR identification, UMI-based error correction and CDR3 extraction. TCRs above a frequency of 2 per 1,000, corresponding to the top 1% of the tumor frequency distribution, were defined as expanded. Expanded tumor TCRs statistically deemed absent (corrected P<0.05) from at least one tumor region were classed as regional, and all other expanded tumor TCRs were classed as ubiquitous. Renyi diversity was calculated using the R vegan package after each repertoire was subsampled 100 times to 5,000 TCRs. CDR3 similarity networks were built from amino acid triplet string-kernel similarity, with CDR3s being connected when pairwise similarity was above 0.82. TCRdb took the public reads, trimmed them with fastp at Q25, ran MiXCR for clone calling and kept in-frame beta chains. CDR3 protein duplicates are merged, each entry listing the most common genes and DNA. The V and J calls were determined by TCRdb, not by the authors. Here the sample has 5,500 to 8,000 distinct CDR3 sequences; 13% to 15% occur a single time. The ten largest clones represent roughly 10% of the sample.

In the paper's terms, the time point label means: sample taken at primary tumor resection. Donors were under 95 patients with early-stage, untreated non-small cell lung cancer from the lung TRACERx cohort. For TCR sequencing, whole RNA was extracted from tumor and nontumor lung tissue, or from cryopreserved PBMC samples, and no cell sorting was done. A patient was chosen for TCR sequencing only when enough RNA was available from at least two tumor regions. A lung pathologist reviewed the tumor and adjacent nontumor lung specimens before the specimens were selected. The source material was lung tumor tissue, sampled at surgery. The TCR originated in a male donor with early-stage non-small cell lung cancer. The chain uses TRBV30 and TRBJ1-1, and TRBD1 may be the D gene, going by 5 matching bases. The CDR3 sequence is CAWTDTGGTLNTEAFF. The nucleotide sequence reads TGTGCCTGGACGGACACGGGGGGGACCCTGAACACTGAAGCTTTCTTT. The full variable domain, with segments outside the CDR3 supplied by the reference TRBV30 and TRBJ1-1 proteins, appears as SQTIHQWPATLVQPVGSPLSLECTVEGTSNPNLYWYRQAAGRGLQLLFYSVGIGQISSEVPQNLSASRPQDRQFILSSKKLLLSDSGFYLCAWTDTGGTLNTEAFFGQGTRLTVV.